This T cell receptor (beta chain) emerged from a study of T-cell memory formation after mild COVID-19. Trimming stripped 2 bases from V and 1 base from J, with 19 bases between. Germline-derived CDR1 and CDR2 are SQVTM and ANQGSEA. This CDR3 contains 17 residues. TCR alpha and TCR beta cDNA libraries with sample barcodes and UMIs came from 5'RACE using constant-segment primers. TCRdb reanalysed the 5' RACE reads using MiXCR and keeps one entry per CDR3 protein. The profile shows about 350,000 distinct CDR3 sequences, 28% of them singletons. Findings and caveats of the study: Cross-reactive memory seemingly joined, as some responding clones were found in pre-infection memory. Clones contracting across day 15 to 85 had a balanced CD4/CD8 profile; later expanding clones leaned CD4+. CD4+ contracting clones were found mainly in CM and EM, and CD8+ ones in EMRA.

Points on this clonotype: What it binds is not known.

The clonotype was recovered from an adult woman who had mild COVID-19 (a few samples of this study predate the infection). Cell type and time point are not known. Sequenced input: PBMCs or a T cell subset sorted from them (not recorded which). This sequence joins TRBV29-1 and TRBJ2-3, with D uncertain. The CDR3 loop reads CSVEPRALRGGTDTQYF. CDR3 coding DNA: TGCAGCGTTGAACCCCGGGCCTTAAGAGGAGGCACAGATACGCAGTATTTT.